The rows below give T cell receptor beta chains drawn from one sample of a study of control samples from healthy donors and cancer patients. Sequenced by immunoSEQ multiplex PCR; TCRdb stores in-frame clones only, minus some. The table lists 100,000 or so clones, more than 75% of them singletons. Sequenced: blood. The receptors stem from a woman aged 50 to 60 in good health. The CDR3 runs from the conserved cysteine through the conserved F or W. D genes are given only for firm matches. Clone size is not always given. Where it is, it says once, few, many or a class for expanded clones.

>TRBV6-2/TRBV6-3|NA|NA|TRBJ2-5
CASSRGTGAGEETQYF
TGTGCCAGCAGCAGGGGGACCGGCGCGGGAGAAGAGACCCAGTACTTC
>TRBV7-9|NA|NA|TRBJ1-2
CASSPQVLYGYTF
TGTGCCAGCAGCCCTCAGGTACTCTATGGCTACACCTTC
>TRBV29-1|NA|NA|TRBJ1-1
CSAEGTRDPWRATEAFF
TGCAGCGCCGAGGGGACCCGGGACCCCTGGAGGGCCACTGAAGCTTTCTTT
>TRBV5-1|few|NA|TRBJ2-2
CASGESRNTGELFF
TGCGCCAGCGGGGAAAGCAGGAACACCGGGGAGCTGTTTTTT
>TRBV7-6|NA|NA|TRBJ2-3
CASSLEPSTDTQYF
TGTGCCAGCAGCTTGGAACCGAGCACAGATACGCAGTATTTT
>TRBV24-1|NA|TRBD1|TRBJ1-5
CATSQGGHQPQHF
TGTGCCACCAGCCAGGGGGGACATCAGCCCCAGCATTTT
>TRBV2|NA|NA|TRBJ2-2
CASWAGELFF
TGTGCCAGCTGGGCCGGGGAGCTGTTTTTT
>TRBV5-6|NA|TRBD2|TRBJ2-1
CASSLGLAGATSYNEQFF
TGTGCCAGCAGCTTGGGACTAGCGGGGGCGACATCCTACAATGAGCAGTTCTTC
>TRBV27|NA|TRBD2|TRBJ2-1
CASSSGGSSYNEQFF
TGTGCCAGCAGTTCGGGGGGGAGCTCCTACAATGAGCAGTTCTTC
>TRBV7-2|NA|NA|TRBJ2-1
CASSTTHEQFF
TGTGCCAGCAGCACTACTCATGAGCAGTTCTTC
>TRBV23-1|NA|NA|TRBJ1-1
CASSQPPLDSEAFF
TGCGCCAGCAGTCAACCTCCCCTAGACAGCGAAGCTTTCTTT
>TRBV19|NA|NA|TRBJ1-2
CASSRGTALYGYTF
TGTGCCAGTAGTAGAGGGACCGCTCTCTATGGCTACACCTTC
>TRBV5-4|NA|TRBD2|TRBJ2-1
CASSLGGGSGNEQFF
TGTGCCAGCAGCTTGGGGGGCGGGAGCGGCAATGAGCAGTTCTTC
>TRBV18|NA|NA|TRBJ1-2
CASSPSVNYGYTF
TGTGCCAGCTCACCCTCTGTTAACTATGGCTACACCTTC
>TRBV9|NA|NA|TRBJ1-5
CASSSTTDSNQPQHF
TGTGCCAGCAGCTCGACGACCGATAGCAATCAGCCCCAGCATTTT
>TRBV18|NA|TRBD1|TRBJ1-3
CASSPRGQGFALAGNTIYF
TGTGCCAGCTCACCACGGGGACAGGGTTTCGCTTTGGCTGGAAACACCATATATTTT
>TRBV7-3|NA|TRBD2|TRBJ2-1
CASSSQLAGVDNEQFF
TGTGCCAGCAGCTCGCAACTAGCGGGGGTCGACAATGAGCAGTTCTTC
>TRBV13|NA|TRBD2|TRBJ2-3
CASSLALADYTDTQYF
TGTGCCAGCAGCTTAGCACTAGCGGACTACACAGATACGCAGTATTTT
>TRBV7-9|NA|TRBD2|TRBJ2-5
CASRSGGQETQYF
TGTGCCAGCAGGAGCGGGGGACAAGAGACCCAGTACTTC
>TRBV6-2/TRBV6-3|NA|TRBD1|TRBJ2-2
CASSSTGFTGELFF
TGTGCCAGCAGCTCGACAGGGTTCACCGGGGAGCTGTTTTTT
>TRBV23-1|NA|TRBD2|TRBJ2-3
CASSQSFGEGTDTQYF
TGCGCCAGCAGTCAATCTTTCGGGGAGGGTACAGATACGCAGTATTTT
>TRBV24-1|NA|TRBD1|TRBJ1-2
CATSDSGTGDYGYTF
TGTGCCACCAGTGATTCAGGGACAGGGGACTATGGCTACACCTTC
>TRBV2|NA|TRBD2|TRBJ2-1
CATKPGGLAGGPSYNEQFF
TGTGCCACCAAGCCTGGGGGTCTAGCGGGAGGCCCCTCCTACAATGAGCAGTTCTTC
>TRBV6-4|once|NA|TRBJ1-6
CASSADSYSPLHF
TGTGCCAGCAGTGCGGACAGTTATTCACCCCTCCACTTT
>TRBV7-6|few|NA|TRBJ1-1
CASSPNTGAENTEAFF
TGTGCCAGCAGCCCTAACACCGGGGCAGAGAACACTGAAGCTTTCTTT
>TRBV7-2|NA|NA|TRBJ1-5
CASSREWGDSNQPQHF
TGTGCCAGCAGCAGGGAATGGGGGGATAGCAATCAGCCCCAGCATTTT
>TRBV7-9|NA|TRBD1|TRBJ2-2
CASSVGSTGTGAGELFF
TGTGCCAGCAGCGTAGGAAGCACCGGGACAGGGGCCGGGGAGCTGTTTTTT
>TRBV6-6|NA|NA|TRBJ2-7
CASRGLVDASYEQYF
TGTGCCAGCAGGGGGTTAGTGGACGCCTCCTACGAGCAGTACTTC
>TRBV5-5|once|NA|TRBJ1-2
CASSSTGSYGYTF
TGTGCCAGCAGCTCGACAGGTTCCTATGGCTACACCTTC
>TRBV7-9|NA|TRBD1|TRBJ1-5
CASSSTGGYQPQHF
TGTGCCAGCAGCTCGACAGGGGGCTATCAGCCCCAGCATTTT
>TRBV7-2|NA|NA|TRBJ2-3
CASSTRTDTQYF
TGTGCCAGCAGCACCCGCACAGATACGCAGTATTTT
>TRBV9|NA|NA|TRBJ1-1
CASSVRTERINTEAFF
TGTGCCAGCAGCGTCCGGACGGAACGTATCAACACTGAAGCTTTCTTT
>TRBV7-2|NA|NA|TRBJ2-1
CASSLRTTNNEQFF
TGTGCCAGCAGCTTGAGGACTACAAACAATGAGCAGTTCTTC
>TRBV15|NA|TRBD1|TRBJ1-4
CATSRVPRTGGYEKLFF
TGTGCCACCAGCAGAGTACCGCGGACAGGGGGTTATGAAAAACTGTTTTTT
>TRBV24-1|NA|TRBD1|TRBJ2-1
CANLSTGRAYNEQFF
TGTGCCAACCTGTCGACAGGGCGGGCCTACAATGAGCAGTTCTTC
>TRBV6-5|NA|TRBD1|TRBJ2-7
CASSPTGTGSIEQYF
TGTGCCAGCAGTCCGACCGGGACAGGATCTATCGAGCAGTACTTC
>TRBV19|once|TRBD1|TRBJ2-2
CASPSRDRNPANTGELFF
TGTGCCAGTCCGTCCCGGGACAGGAATCCCGCGAACACCGGGGAGCTGTTTTTT